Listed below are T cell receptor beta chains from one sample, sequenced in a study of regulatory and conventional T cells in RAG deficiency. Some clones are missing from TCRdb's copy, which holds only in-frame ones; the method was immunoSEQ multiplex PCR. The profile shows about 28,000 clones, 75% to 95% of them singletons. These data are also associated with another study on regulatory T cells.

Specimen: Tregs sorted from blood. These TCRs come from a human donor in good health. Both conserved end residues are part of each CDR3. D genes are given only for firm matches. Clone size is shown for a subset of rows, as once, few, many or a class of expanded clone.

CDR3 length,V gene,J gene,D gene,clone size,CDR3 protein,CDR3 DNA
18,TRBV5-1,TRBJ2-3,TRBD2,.,CASSLAPSAGGPADTQYF,TGCGCCAGCAGCTTGGCCCCCTCAGCGGGGGGGCCGGCAGATACGCAGTATTTT
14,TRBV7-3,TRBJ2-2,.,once,CASSLTANTGELFF,TGTGCCAGCAGCCTGACAGCGAACACCGGGGAGCTGTTTTTT
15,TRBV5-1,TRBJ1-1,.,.,CASSLGQGENTEAFF,TGCGCCAGCAGCTTGGGGCAGGGCGAGAACACTGAAGCTTTCTTT
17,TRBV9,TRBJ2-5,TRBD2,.,CASSVGGLAGGKETQYF,TGTGCCAGCAGCGTAGGAGGACTAGCGGGGGGAAAAGAGACCCAGTACTTC
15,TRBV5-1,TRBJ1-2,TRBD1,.,CASSVGDRGTYGYTF,TGCGCCAGCAGCGTGGGGGACAGGGGTACCTATGGCTACACCTTC
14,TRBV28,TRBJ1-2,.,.,CASSLGQDGFGYTF,TGTGCCAGCAGTTTAGGGCAGGACGGCTTTGGCTACACCTTC
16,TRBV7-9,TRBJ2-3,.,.,CASSPGKAGSTDTQYF,TGTGCCAGCAGCCCAGGGAAGGCAGGGAGCACAGATACGCAGTATTTT
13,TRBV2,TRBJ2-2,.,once,CASSPVGTGELFF,TGTGCCAGCAGTCCAGTAGGGACCGGGGAGCTGTTTTTT
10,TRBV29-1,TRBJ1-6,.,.,CSVVSSPLHF,TGCAGCGTTGTTAGTTCACCCCTCCACTTT
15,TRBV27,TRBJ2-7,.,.,CASSLRQASSYEQYF,TGTGCCAGCAGTTTAAGACAGGCGAGCTCCTACGAGCAGTACTTC
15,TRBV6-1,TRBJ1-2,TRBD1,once,CASSERQGASYGYTF,TGTGCCAGCAGTGAAAGACAGGGGGCGAGCTATGGCTACACCTTC
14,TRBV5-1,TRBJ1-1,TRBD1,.,CASSLGDRGTEAFF,TGCGCCAGCAGCTTGGGGGACAGGGGCACTGAAGCTTTCTTT
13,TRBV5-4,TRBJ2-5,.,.,CASSLAMGETQYF,TGTGCCAGCAGCTTGGCGATGGGAGAGACCCAGTACTTC
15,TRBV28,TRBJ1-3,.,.,CASSFRDFAGNTIYF,TGTGCCAGCAGTTTCCGGGATTTCGCTGGAAACACCATATATTTT
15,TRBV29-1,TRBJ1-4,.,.,CSVGGTASTNEKLFF,TGCAGCGTTGGAGGGACTGCATCAACTAATGAAAAACTGTTTTTT
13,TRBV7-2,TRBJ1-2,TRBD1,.,CASSPDRDYGYTF,TGTGCCAGCAGCCCGGACAGGGACTATGGCTACACCTTC
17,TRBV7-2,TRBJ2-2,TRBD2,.,CASSLAGLAGGTGELFF,TGTGCCAGCAGCTTAGCCGGGCTAGCGGGGGGGACCGGGGAGCTGTTTTTT
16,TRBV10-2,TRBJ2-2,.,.,CASSELGRANTGELFF,TGCGCCAGCAGTGAGCTAGGCAGGGCGAACACCGGGGAGCTGTTTTTT
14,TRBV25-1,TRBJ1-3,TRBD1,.,CASSETGTGNTIYF,TGTGCCAGCAGTGAGACAGGGACCGGAAACACCATATATTTT
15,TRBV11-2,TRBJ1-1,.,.,CASSLEPGVGTEAFF,TGTGCCAGCAGCCTGGAACCAGGGGTAGGAACTGAAGCTTTCTTT
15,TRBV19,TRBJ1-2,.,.,CASSIGSTWNYGYTF,TGTGCCAGTAGTATAGGGAGTACCTGGAACTATGGCTACACCTTC
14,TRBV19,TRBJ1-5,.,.,CASSIEGADQPQHF,TGTGCCAGTAGTATCGAGGGAGCGGATCAGCCCCAGCATTTT
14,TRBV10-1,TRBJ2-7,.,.,CASSDKDAHYEQYF,TGCGCCAGCAGTGATAAGGATGCGCATTACGAGCAGTACTTC
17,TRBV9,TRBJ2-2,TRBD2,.,CASSGGLAGGPTGELFF,TGTGCCAGCAGCGGCGGACTAGCGGGGGGACCGACCGGGGAGCTGTTTTTT
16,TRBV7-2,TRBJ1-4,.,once,CASSLATGIANEKLFF,TGTGCCAGCAGCTTGGCCACAGGGATAGCTAATGAAAAACTGTTTTTT
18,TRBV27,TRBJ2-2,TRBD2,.,CASSPKYRTLGRGGELFF,TGTGCCAGCAGTCCCAAGTACAGGACTTTGGGGAGGGGCGGGGAGCTGTTTTTT
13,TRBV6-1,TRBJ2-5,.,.,CATGTGTQETQYF,TGTGCCACCGGGACTGGGACACAAGAGACCCAGTACTTC
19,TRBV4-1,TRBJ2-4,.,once,CASSPTLRSLTVAKNIQYF,TGCGCCAGCAGCCCAACCCTCCGGAGCCTAACAGTAGCCAAAAACATTCAGTACTTC
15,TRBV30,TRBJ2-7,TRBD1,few,CAWSAPGQGANEQYF,TGTGCCTGGAGTGCCCCGGGACAGGGGGCAAACGAGCAGTACTTC
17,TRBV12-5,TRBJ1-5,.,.,CASGLVRMEYSNQPQHF,TGTGCTAGTGGTTTGGTAAGGATGGAGTATAGCAATCAGCCCCAGCATTTT
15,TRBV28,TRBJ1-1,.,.,CASSLTGLMNTEAFF,TGTGCCAGCAGTCTTACAGGGCTCATGAACACTGAAGCTTTCTTT
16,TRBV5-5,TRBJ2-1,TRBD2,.,CASSVGLAGKYNEQFF,TGTGCCAGCAGCGTAGGACTAGCGGGGAAGTACAATGAGCAGTTCTTC
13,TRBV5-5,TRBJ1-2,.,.,CASSSSFVGGYTF,TGTGCCAGCAGCTCTAGCTTCGTAGGGGGCTACACCTTC
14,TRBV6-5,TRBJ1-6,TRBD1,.,CASSLLGGDSPLHF,TGTGCCAGCAGTTTGTTAGGGGGCGATTCACCCCTCCACTTT
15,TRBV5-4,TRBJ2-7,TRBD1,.,CASSGDRAKFYEQYF,TGTGCCAGCAGCGGGGACAGGGCTAAGTTCTACGAGCAGTACTTC
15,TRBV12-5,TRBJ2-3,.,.,CASGPGHPSTDTQYF,TGTGCTAGTGGTCCGGGACACCCTAGCACAGATACGCAGTATTTT
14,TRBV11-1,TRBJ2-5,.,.,CASSLGGRLETQYF,TGTGCCAGCAGCCTAGGGGGGAGGTTGGAGACCCAGTACTTC
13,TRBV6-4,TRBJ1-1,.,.,CASSAFRNTEAFF,TGTGCCAGCAGTGCATTTCGGAACACTGAAGCTTTCTTT
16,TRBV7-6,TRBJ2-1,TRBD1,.,CASSFRGTGGYNEQFF,TGTGCCAGCAGCTTTCGAGGGACAGGGGGGTACAATGAGCAGTTCTTC
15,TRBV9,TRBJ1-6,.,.,CASSVEIQASPTLHF,TGTGCCAGCAGCGTAGAGATCCAGGCATCACCCACCCTCCACTTT
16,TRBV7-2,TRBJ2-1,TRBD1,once,CASSLGGQGLNNEQFF,TGTGCCAGCAGCTTAGGGGGACAGGGGCTTAACAATGAGCAGTTCTTC
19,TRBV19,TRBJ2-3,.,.,CASRGPYMSGRSSTDTQYF,TGTGCCAGTAGGGGTCCGTATATGTCTGGCAGGAGTAGCACAGATACGCAGTATTTT
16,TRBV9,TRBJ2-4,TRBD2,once,CASSFHGRGTEDIQYF,TGTGCCAGCAGCTTCCACGGGAGGGGAACTGAAGACATTCAGTACTTC
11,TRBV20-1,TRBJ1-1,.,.,CSVGALTEAFF,TGCAGTGTCGGAGCGCTTACTGAAGCTTTCTTT
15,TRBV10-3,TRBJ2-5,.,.,CATRATQGIQETQYF,TGTGCCACACGGGCTACTCAGGGGATCCAAGAGACCCAGTACTTC
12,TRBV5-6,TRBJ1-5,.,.,CASSFRSQPQHF,TGTGCCAGCAGCTTTAGGAGTCAGCCCCAGCATTTT
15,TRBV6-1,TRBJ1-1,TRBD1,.,CASSEGNTGGTEAFF,TGTGCCAGCAGTGAAGGGAACACAGGGGGCACTGAAGCTTTCTTT
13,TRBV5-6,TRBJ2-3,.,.,CASSYRAVDTQYF,TGTGCCAGCAGCTATCGAGCGGTAGATACGCAGTATTTT
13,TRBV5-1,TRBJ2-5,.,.,CASSPIRMETQYF,TGCGCCAGCAGCCCTATTCGGATGGAGACCCAGTACTTC
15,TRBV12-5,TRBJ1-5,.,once,CASGLGGYMAQPQHF,TGTGCTAGTGGTCTCGGAGGGTACATGGCTCAGCCCCAGCATTTT
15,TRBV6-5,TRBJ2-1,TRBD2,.,CASSYRRGGGNEQFF,TGTGCCAGCAGTTACAGGCGGGGGGGCGGAAATGAGCAGTTCTTC
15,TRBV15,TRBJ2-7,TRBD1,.,CATSRPGQGSGEQYF,TGTGCCACCAGCAGACCGGGACAGGGGTCTGGCGAGCAGTACTTC
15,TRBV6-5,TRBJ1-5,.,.,CASSRGPAAGQPQHF,TGTGCCAGCAGTCGAGGCCCCGCCGCGGGTCAGCCCCAGCATTTT
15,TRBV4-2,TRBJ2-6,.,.,CASSQGQSGANVLTF,TGTGCCAGCAGCCAAGGACAGTCTGGGGCCAACGTCCTGACTTTC
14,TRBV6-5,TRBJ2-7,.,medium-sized,CASSYSEGTYEQYF,TGTGCCAGCAGTTACTCAGAGGGTACCTACGAGCAGTACTTC
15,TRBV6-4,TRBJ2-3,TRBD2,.,CASKAFGGSGDTQYF,TGTGCCAGCAAAGCGTTCGGGGGGTCAGGAGATACGCAGTATTTT
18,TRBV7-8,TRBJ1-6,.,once,CASSPRLYPSSYNSPLHF,TGTGCCAGCAGCCCGCGTCTCTACCCGAGCTCCTATAATTCACCCCTCCACTTT
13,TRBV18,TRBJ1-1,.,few,CASSHSGVNGAFF,TGTGCCAGCTCCCACAGCGGGGTAAACGGAGCTTTCTTT
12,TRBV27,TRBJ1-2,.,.,CASRQSSYGYTF,TGTGCCAGCAGACAGAGTAGCTATGGCTACACCTTC